This T cell receptor beta chain was sequenced during a study of cytomegalovirus exposure and HLA in healthy donors. The PCR had 60 Vbeta and 13 Jbeta primers. Profiling relied on immunoSEQ multiplex PCR, and the TCRdb table lists in-frame clones only, not all of them. The sample consists of 180,000 or so clones, roughly 74% of them appearing once. CDR1 and CDR2 (germline): SNHLY, FYNNEI. Losses at the gene ends were 10 bases for V and 1 base for J; bases not matched to a gene: 8. CDR3 length: 15 amino acids. This clonotype was sampled from a woman in her forties in good health and CMV-seropositive. Sequencing input: PBMCs. The genes are TRBV2 and TRBJ1-3, with 9 bases lining up with TRBD1. CDR3 sequence: CANRDRALSGNTIYF. The CDR3 DNA sequence: TGTGCCAACCGGGACAGGGCCCTATCTGGAAACACCATATATTTT.